This TCR beta chain is from a study of regulatory T cells in long-lasting Graves disease. For TCR beta, libraries came from iRepertoire HTBI primers and Arm-PCR of CDR3 regions. MiXCR, applied by TCRdb to the multiplex PCR reads, yields one record per CDR3 protein. The table includes fewer than 400,000 distinct CDR3 sequences, around a fifth detected once. This clonotype has at least ten counts. Its antigen is not identified. Time point given: persistent/refractory GD, antithyroid drugs over 5 years with positive TRAb. The TCR library used RNA extracted from PBMCs. An endocrinology department located in Xi'an, China, was where the patients came from. Overall study results and limits: Tissue studied was limited to peripheral blood, excluding thyroid tissue.

This CDR3 is built from 16 residues. The germline V and J ends were trimmed by 4 bases and 7 bases, with 17 bases remaining between them. Germline V gene lookup returns CDR1 MGHRA and CDR2 YSYEKL. The chain links TRBV4-1 to TRBJ1-6; unclear D gene. The sequence was obtained from a female donor with Graves disease. This specimen consisted of peripheral blood mononuclear cells (PBMCs), obtained when the disease was refractory, from a patient treated with antithyroid drugs. CDR3 in amino acids: CASSPPREGRNSPLHF. CDR3 in DNA: TGCGCCAGCAGCCCCCCTAGGGAGGGCCGGAATTCACCCCTCCACTTT.